The following is a T cell receptor beta chain sequence with its context. Its antigen is unidentified. As the sequencing template, cDNA was produced by extracting RNA and reverse transcribing it. Sequencing used immunoSEQ multiplex PCR; TCRdb keeps in-frame clones, though not all of them. The sample lists fewer than 250,000 clones, approximately 61% occurring once. CDR1 DFQATT and CDR2 SNEGSKA come from the germline V gene (reference sequence). Trimming removed 8 bases at V and 2 bases at J, with 9 bases between. This CDR3 has 11 amino acids. The data stem from a study of CD8+ T cells in alopecia areata. Study overall: Each day, treated patients took oral tofacitinib twice, at 5 to 10 mg per dose.

Study-level points and caveats: Especially in alopecia totalis/universalis, lesional scalp showed greater clonality than normal scalp did.

This chain connects TRBV20-1 to TRBJ1-1, with D possibly matching TRBD1 (5 bases). The specimen was CD4+ T cells sorted from blood, collected at week 0. This receptor was taken from a human donor with alopecia areata. The CDR3 bases are TGCAGTCCAGACAGTAACACTGAAGCTTTCTTT. It specifies CSPDSNTEAFF.